A single T cell receptor (beta chain) is shown here with its context. The sample belongs to a study of blood T cell repertoires in COVID-19. Across the study: PBMCs, B-cell-depleted T cells, or T cells were the source of the cDNA or gDNA that made up the material.

TCRdb's table, derived via immunoSEQ multiplex PCR, lists solely in-frame clones and lacks some. The table shows hundreds of thousands of clones, with 80% to 90% occurring only once. Residents of about two dozen US areas, aged roughly 18 to 95 years, made up the participants. Participants' own reports of clinical history determined their cohort assignment. V lost 0 bases and J lost 7, with 7 bases in between. The length of the CDR3 is 13 residues. The germline V gene encodes CDR1 WSHSY and CDR2 SAAADI. Sequencing was carried out using PBMCs or T cells enriched from blood (not recorded which). The rearrangement joins TRBV10-2 to TRBJ1-5, with D tentatively TRBD1 (5 bases). This TCR came from a man aged 30-40 years who had recovered from COVID-19. The CDR3 loop is CASSESGGQPQHF. The CDR3 DNA reads TGCGCCAGCAGTGAGTCTGGGGGGCAGCCCCAGCATTTT.